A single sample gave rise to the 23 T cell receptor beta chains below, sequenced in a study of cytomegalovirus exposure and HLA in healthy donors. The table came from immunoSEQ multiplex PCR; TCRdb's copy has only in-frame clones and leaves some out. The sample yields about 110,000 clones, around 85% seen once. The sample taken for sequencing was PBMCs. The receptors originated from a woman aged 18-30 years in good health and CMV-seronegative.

In nucleotides, the CDR3 is TGCGCCAGCAGCTTAGAACAGGGGTGGAATTCACCCCTCCACTTT. Translation: CASSLEQGWNSPLHF. The chain uses TRBV5-1 and TRBJ1-6, with TRBD1 matching 7 bases. J was trimmed by 7 bases and V by 2 bases; bases with no gene match: 6. There are 15 residues in the CDR3. Germline-derived CDR1 and CDR2 are SGHRS and YFSETQ.

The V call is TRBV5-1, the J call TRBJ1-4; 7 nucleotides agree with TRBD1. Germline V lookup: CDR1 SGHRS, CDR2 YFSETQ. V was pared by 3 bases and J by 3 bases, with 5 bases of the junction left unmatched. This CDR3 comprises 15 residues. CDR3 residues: CASSSQGTANEKLFF. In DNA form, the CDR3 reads TGCGCCAGCAGCTCGCAAGGGACAGCTAATGAAAAACTGTTTTTT.

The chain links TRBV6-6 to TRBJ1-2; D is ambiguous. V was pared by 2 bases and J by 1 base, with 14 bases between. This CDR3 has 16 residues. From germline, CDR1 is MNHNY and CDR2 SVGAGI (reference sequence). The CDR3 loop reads CASSYGWAAINYGYTF. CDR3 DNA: TGTGCCAGCAGTTACGGATGGGCCGCGATTAACTATGGCTACACCTTC.

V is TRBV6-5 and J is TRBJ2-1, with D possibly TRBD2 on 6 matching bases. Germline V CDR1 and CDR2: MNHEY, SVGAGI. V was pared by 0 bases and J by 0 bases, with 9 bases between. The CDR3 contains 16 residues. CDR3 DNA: TGTGCCAGCAGTTACTCTGGCGGGGTCTCCTACAATGAGCAGTTCTTC. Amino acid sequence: CASSYSGGVSYNEQFF.

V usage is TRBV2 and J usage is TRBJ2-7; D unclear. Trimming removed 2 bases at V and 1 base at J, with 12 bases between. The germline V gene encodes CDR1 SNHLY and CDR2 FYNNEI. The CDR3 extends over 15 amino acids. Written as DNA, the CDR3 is TGTGCCAGCAGTGAAAGTCTGTCCGGGTCCTACGAGCAGTACTTC. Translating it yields CASSESLSGSYEQYF.

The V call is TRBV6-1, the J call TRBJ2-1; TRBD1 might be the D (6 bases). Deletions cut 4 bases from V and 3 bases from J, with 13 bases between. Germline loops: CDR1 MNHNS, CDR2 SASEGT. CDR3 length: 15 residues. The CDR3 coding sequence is TGTGCCAGCAGTGCGTTAGAAGGGGGCTACAATGAGCAGTTCTTC. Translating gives CASSALEGGYNEQFF.

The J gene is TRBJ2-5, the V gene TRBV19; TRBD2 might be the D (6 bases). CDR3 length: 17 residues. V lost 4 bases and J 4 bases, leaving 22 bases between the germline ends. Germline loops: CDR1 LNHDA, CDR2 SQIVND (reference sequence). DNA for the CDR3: TGTGCCAGTAGTACCTCCCAAGGGAGGACCTCGGGAGAGACCCAGTACTTC. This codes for CASSTSQGRTSGETQYF.

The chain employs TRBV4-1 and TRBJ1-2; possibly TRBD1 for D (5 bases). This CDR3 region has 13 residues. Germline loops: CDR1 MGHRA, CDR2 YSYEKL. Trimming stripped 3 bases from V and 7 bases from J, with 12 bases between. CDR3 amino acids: CASSHPGLGGYTF. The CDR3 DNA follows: TGCGCCAGCAGCCACCCAGGGCTCGGTGGCTACACCTTC.

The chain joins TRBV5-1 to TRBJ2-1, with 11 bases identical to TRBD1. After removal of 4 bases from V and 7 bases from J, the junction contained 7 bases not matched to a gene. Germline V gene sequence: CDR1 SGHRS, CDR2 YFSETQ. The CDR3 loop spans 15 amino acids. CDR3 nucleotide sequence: TGCGCCAGCAGCACCCGGACAGGGGGCATTAATGAGCAGTTCTTC. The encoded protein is CASSTRTGGINEQFF.

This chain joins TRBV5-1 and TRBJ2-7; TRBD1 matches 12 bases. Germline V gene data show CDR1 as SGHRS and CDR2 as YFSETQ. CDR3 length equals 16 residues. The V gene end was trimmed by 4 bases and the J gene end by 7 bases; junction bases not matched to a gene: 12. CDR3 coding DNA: TGCGCCAGCAGCCGGGCCGGGACAGGGGGCGTTAATGAGCAGTACTTC. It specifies CASSRAGTGGVNEQYF.

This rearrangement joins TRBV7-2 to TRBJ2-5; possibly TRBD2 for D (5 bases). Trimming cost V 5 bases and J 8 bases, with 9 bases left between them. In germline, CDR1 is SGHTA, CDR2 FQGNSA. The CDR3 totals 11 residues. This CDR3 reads CASSRTDTQYF. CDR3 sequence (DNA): TGTGCCAGCAGCAGGACTGACACCCAGTACTTC.

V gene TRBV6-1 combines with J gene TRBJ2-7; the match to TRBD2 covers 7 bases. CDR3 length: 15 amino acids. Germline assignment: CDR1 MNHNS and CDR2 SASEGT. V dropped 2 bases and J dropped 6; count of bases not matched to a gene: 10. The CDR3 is CASSEFGGIGREQYF. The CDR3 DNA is TGTGCCAGCAGTGAATTCGGGGGGATCGGACGCGAGCAGTACTTC.

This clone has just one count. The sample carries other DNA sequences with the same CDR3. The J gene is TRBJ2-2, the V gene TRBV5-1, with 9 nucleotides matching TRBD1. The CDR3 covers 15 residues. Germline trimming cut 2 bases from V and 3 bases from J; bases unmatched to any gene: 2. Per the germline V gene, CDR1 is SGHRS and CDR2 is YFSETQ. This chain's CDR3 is CASSLRTGDTGELFF. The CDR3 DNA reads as TGCGCCAGCAGCTTAAGGACAGGGGACACCGGGGAGCTGTTTTTT.

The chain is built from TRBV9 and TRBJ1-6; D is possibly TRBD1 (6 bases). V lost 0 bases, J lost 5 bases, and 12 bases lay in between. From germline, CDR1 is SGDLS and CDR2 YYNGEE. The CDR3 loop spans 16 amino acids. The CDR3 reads CASSVGGGWDNSPLHF. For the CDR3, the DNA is TGTGCCAGCAGCGTAGGGGGGGGCTGGGATAATTCACCCCTCCACTTT. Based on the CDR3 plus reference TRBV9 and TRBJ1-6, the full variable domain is DSGVTQTPKHLITATGQRVTLRCSPRSGDLSVYWYQQSLDQGLQFLIQYYNGEERAKGNILERFSAQQFPDLHSELNLSSLELGDSALYFCASSVGGGWDNSPLHFGNGTRLTVT.

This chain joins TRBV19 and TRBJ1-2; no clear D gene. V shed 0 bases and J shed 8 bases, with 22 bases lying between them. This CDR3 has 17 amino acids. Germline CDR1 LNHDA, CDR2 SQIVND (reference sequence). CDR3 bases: TGTGCCAGTAGTATAGATCAAAATAGCCTTTTCATCAACGGCTACACCTTC. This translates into CASSIDQNSLFINGYTF. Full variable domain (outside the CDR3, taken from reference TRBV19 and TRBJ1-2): DGGITQSPKYLFRKEGQNVTLSCEQNLNHDAMYWYRQDPGQGLRLIYYSQIVNDFQKGDIAEGYSVSREKKESFPLTVTSAQKNPTAFYLCASSIDQNSLFINGYTFGSGTRLTVV.

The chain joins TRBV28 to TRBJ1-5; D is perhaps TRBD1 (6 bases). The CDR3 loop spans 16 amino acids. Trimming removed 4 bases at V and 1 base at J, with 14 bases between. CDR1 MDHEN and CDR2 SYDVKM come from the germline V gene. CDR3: CASSWGGQGSNQPQHF. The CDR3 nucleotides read TGTGCCAGCAGTTGGGGGGGGCAGGGAAGCAATCAGCCCCAGCATTTT.

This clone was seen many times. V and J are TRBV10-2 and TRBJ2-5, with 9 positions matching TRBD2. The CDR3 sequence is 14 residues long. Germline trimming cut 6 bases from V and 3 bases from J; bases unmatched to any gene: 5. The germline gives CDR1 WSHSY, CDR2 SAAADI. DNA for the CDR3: TGCGCCAGCAGAGCCTTAGCGGGGGAAGAGACCCAGTACTTC. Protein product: CASRALAGEETQYF.

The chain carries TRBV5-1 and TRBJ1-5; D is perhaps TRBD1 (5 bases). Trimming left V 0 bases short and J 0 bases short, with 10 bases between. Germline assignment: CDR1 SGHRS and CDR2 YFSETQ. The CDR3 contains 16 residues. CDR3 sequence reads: CASSLGGGGSNQPQHF. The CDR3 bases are TGCGCCAGCAGCTTGGGCGGGGGTGGTAGCAATCAGCCCCAGCATTTT.

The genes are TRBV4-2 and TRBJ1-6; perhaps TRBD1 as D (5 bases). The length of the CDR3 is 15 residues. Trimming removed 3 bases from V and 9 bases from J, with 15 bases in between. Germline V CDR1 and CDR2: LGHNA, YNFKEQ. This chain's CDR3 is CASSQGGDGGSPLHF. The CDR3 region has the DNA TGTGCCAGCAGCCAGGGGGGGGACGGCGGTTCACCCCTCCACTTT.

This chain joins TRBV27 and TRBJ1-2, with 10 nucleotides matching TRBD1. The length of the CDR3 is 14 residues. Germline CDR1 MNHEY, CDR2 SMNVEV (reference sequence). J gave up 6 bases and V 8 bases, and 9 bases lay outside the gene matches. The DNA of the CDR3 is TGTGCCAGCGGATCAGGTGGACAGGGGGATGGCTACACCTTC. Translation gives CASGSGGQGDGYTF.

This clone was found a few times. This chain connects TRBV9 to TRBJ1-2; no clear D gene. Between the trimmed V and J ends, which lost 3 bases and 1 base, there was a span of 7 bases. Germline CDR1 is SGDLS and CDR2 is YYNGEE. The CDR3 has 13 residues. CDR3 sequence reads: CASSAHSNYGYTF. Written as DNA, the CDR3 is TGTGCCAGCAGCGCACACAGTAACTATGGCTACACCTTC.

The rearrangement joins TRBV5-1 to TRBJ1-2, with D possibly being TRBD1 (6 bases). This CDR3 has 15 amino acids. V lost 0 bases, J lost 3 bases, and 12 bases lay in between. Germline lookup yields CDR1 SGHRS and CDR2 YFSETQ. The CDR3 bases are TGCGCCAGCAGCTTGGACCGGGACACATACTATGGCTACACCTTC. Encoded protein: CASSLDRDTYYGYTF.

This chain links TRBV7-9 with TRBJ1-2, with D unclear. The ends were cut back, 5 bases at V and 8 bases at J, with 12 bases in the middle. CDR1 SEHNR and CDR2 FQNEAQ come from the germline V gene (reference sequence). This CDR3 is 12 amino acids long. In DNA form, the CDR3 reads TGTGCCAGCAGCCCGAGTTTAACGGGCTACACCTTC. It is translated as CASSPSLTGYTF.